The 12 T cell receptor beta chains presented below share a single source sample, sequenced in a study of T-cell reconstitution after alpha-beta-depleted transplantation in children. Researchers prepared the TCRbeta library using unique molecular identifiers, the study reports. MiXCR was run by TCRdb on the PCR reads, yielding one entry per CDR3 protein. The sample records a few hundred thousand distinct CDR3 sequences, over 9% being singletons. Sequenced here: PBMCs, sampled before TCRalphabeta/CD19-depleted stem cell transplant. These receptors came from a boy under three years old with acute myeloid leukemia, due to receive a stem cell transplant.

The chain combines TRBV18 with TRBJ2-3; D remains ambiguous. CDR1 and CDR2 from the germline V gene are KGHSH and LQKENI. Trimming cost V 0 bases and J 1 base, with 11 bases left between them. CDR3 length: 16 amino acids. The CDR3 loop reads CASSPPSGIRTDTQYF. The CDR3 DNA reads TGTGCCAGCTCACCACCGTCTGGAATACGCACAGATACGCAGTATTTT.

Comment on this clonotype: It may be a read error: a sequence one base away is much more abundant. J is TRBJ1-5 and V is TRBV19; TRBD1 agrees at 9 bases. CDR1 LNHDA and CDR2 SQIVND come from the germline V gene (reference sequence). V shed 3 bases and J 4 bases; nucleotides not matched to a gene: 4. The CDR3 consists of 15 residues. This CDR3 is CASSMDRGENQPQHF. CDR3 in DNA: TGTGCCAGTAGTATGGACAGGGGAGAGAATCAGCCCCAGCATTTT.

This clonotype has only one observation. A much larger clonotype is one base distant, so this may be a read error. This chain's CDR3 is CAGSSGFSYEQYF. CDR3 in DNA: TGTGCCGGCAGTTCGGGCTTCTCCTACGAGCAGTACTTC. The chain couples TRBV12-3 or TRBV12-4 to TRBJ2-7; D unresolved. This CDR3 has 13 residues.

There are a few counts of this clonotype. The chain carries TRBV28 and TRBJ2-1; a weak D match, TRBD2 (6 bases). In germline, CDR1 is MDHEN, CDR2 SYDVKM. CDR3 length equals 16 residues. V gave up 5 bases and J gave up 2 bases, with 16 bases separating them. This CDR3 reads CASSRVRREPYNEQFF. Written as DNA, the CDR3 is TGTGCCAGCAGTAGAGTTAGGCGGGAACCCTACAATGAGCAGTTCTTC.

The sample holds many counts of this clonotype. A read error is possible here, since a much larger clone lies one base away. The V and J genes are TRBV4-2 and TRBJ2-5; 13 nucleotides match TRBD2. The CDR3 runs to 16 residues. Per the germline V gene, CDR1 is LGHNA and CDR2 is YNFKEQ. CDR3 sequence: CSSRDTSGRGGETQYF. CDR3 DNA: TGTTCCAGCCGGGACACTAGCGGGAGGGGTGGAGAGACCCAGTACTTC.

At least ten counts were recorded for this clonotype. The V call is TRBV7-8, the J call TRBJ2-3, with 14 nucleotides matching TRBD2. The CDR3 length is 18 residues. The germline CDR1 and CDR2 sequences are SGHVS and FQNEAQ. J lost 4 bases, V lost 0 bases, and 6 bases had no gene match. This CDR3 is CASSLAETSGGAADTQYF. The CDR3 bases are TGTGCCAGCAGCTTAGCCGAGACTAGCGGGGGGGCTGCAGATACGCAGTATTTT.

The table lists this clonotype with many counts. The chain uses TRBV20-1 and TRBJ1-3; D might be TRBD1 (5 bases). Germline lookup yields CDR1 DFQATT and CDR2 SNEGSKA (reference sequence). The CDR3 runs to 13 residues. V lost 5 bases and J lost 1, with 9 bases in between. CDR3 DNA sequence: TGCAGTGCTCCCAGGGTATCTGGAAACACCATATATTTT. Protein sequence: CSAPRVSGNTIYF.

This clonotype was counted at least ten times. This rearrangement joins TRBV18 to TRBJ2-4; TRBD1 matches 9 bases. The trim removed 6 bases at V and 12 bases at J, leaving 9 bases unmatched. CDR1 is KGHSH, CDR2 LQKENI, per germline. The CDR3 is 13 residues long. For the CDR3, the DNA is TGTGCCAGCTCCGCGGGACAGGGATATACTCAGTACTTC. Translating gives CASSAGQGYTQYF.

This clonotype came up many times. The chain couples TRBV5-1 to TRBJ2-7; possible D gene TRBD2, 5 bases. The V gene's germline CDR1 is SGHRS and CDR2 YFSETQ. The germline V and J ends were trimmed by 0 bases and 3 bases, with 7 bases remaining between them. The CDR3 length is 13 residues. The CDR3 sequence: CASSLASGYEQYF. CDR3 bases: TGCGCCAGCAGCTTGGCGAGCGGCTACGAGCAGTACTTC.

This clonotype has at least ten counts. J is TRBJ2-5 and V is TRBV4-2; 10 bases are shared with TRBD2. The V and J ends lost 2 bases and 3 bases, in that order; junction bases with no gene match: 6. Germline CDR1 reads LGHNA; CDR2 reads YNFKEQ. The CDR3 has 16 amino acids. This CDR3 reads CASSQLLLAGKETQYF. The CDR3 DNA is TGTGCCAGCAGCCAACTTCTACTAGCGGGGAAAGAGACCCAGTACTTC.

In its sample, this clonotype was seen many times. V is TRBV28 and J is TRBJ1-1; 8 bases are shared with TRBD1. CDR1 and CDR2 (germline): MDHEN, SYDVKM. V shed 3 bases, J shed 1 base, and the junction held 4 bases outside the gene matches. This CDR3 spans 15 amino acids. As DNA, the CDR3 is TGTGCCAGCAGTTTGCAGGGGGCAGGGAACACTGAAGCTTTCTTT. It translates to CASSLQGAGNTEAFF.

This clonotype has just a few counts. V gene TRBV7-9 combines with J gene TRBJ2-5; tentative D call: TRBD1 (7 bases). This CDR3 spans 15 amino acids. Trimming shortened V by 5 bases and J by 5 bases, and 18 bases separated the two germline ends. Germline V gene lookup returns CDR1 SEHNR and CDR2 FQNEAQ (reference sequence). CDR3 amino acids: CASSPTGAGWETQYF. The CDR3 DNA reads as TGTGCCAGCAGCCCCACAGGGGCGGGATGGGAGACCCAGTACTTC.